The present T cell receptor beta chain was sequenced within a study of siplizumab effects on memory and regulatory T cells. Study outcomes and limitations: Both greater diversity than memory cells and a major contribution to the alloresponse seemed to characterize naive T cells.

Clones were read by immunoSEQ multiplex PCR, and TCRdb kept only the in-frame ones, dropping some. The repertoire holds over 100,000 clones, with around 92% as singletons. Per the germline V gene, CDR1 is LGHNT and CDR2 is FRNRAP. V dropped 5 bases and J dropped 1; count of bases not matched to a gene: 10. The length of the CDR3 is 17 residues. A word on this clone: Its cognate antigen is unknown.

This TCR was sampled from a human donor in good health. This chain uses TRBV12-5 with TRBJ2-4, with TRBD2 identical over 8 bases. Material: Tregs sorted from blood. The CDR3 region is CASGAGGRLLAKNIQYF. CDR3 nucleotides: TGTGCTAGTGGTGCGGGGGGCCGGCTGTTGGCCAAAAACATTCAGTACTTC.